These 25 T cell receptor beta chains were all obtained from the same sample, sequenced in a study of long-term antiretroviral therapy in people with HIV (dated 2022 in TCRdb). The immunoSEQ hsTCRB v3.0 assay was used at survey level resolution for TRB variable region sequencing. This immuneACCESS table, as held by TCRdb, lists in-frame sequences with V and J called but not all clones. Of the missing ones, under half trace to an unresolved V gene in checked studies; the others have no known cause. Here the sample has around 15,000 clones; 70% to 90% occur a single time. Less than 15% of the sample belongs to the ten largest clones. The source was unsorted PBMCs, collected 6.9 years after starting antiretroviral therapy. Receptors originate from a man aged 50 or older with HIV.

This chain uses TRBV5-1 with TRBJ2-7, with D possibly being TRBD1 (6 bases). The V and J ends lost 0 bases and 1 base respectively, with 11 bases between them. This CDR3 has 15 amino acids. The germline CDR1 and CDR2 sequences are SGHRS and YFSETQ. DNA of the CDR3: TGCGCCAGCAGCTTGGTAGAGGGACATTCCTACGAGCAGTACTTC. Its protein product is CASSLVEGHSYEQYF.

The CDR3 DNA reads as TGTGCCAGCAGCTTAGCACCGACTGATACCGACGAGCAGTACTTC. It encodes CASSLAPTDTDEQYF. The V gene is TRBV11-2, the J gene TRBJ2-7, with D unclear. The length of the CDR3 is 15 residues. Germline CDR1 reads SGHAT; CDR2 reads FQNNGV. Trimming removed 1 base from V and 5 bases from J, with 15 bases in between.

The chain links TRBV5-4 to TRBJ2-1; D may be TRBD1 (5 bases). Germline values: CDR1 SGHNT, CDR2 YYREEE (reference sequence). With 4 bases removed from V and 3 bases from J, the gap between germline ends came to 20 bases. This CDR3 contains 17 residues. The CDR3 region is CASSQANDRASYNEQFF. The DNA for the CDR3 is TGTGCCAGCAGCCAAGCAAATGACAGAGCAAGCTACAATGAGCAGTTCTTC.

With respect to this clone: Relative to the germline gene, one junction end is altered; a read error may explain this. The rearrangement uses TRBV28 and TRBJ2-2; unclear D gene. In germline, CDR1 is MDHEN, CDR2 SYDVKM. The CDR3 sequence is 16 residues long. The CDR3 loop reads CASRLLLDENTGELFF. Written as DNA, the CDR3 is TGTGCCAGCAGGTTATTATTGGACGAGAACACCGGGGAGCTGTTTTTT.

The V and J genes are TRBV10-2 and TRBJ1-5; D is ambiguous. Germline loops: CDR1 WSHSY, CDR2 SAAADI. The CDR3 is 15 residues long. V was pared by 7 bases and J by 7 bases, with 20 bases between. This CDR3 reads CASTEAGTAGQPQHF. For the CDR3, the DNA is TGCGCCAGCACCGAGGCCGGAACCGCGGGCCAGCCCCAGCATTTT.

This chain links TRBV5-1 with TRBJ2-2, with D tentatively TRBD2 (5 bases). The germline V and J ends were trimmed by 0 bases and 5 bases, with 5 bases remaining between them. The CDR3 contains 13 residues. Germline V CDR1 and CDR2: SGHRS, YFSETQ. DNA of the CDR3: TGCGCCAGCAGCTTGGCGGGGACCGGGGAGCTGTTTTTT. This sequence encodes CASSLAGTGELFF. Together with reference TRBV5-1 and TRBJ2-2, the CDR3 gives the full variable domain: KAGVTQTPRYLIKTRGQQVTLSCSPISGHRSVSWYQQTPGQGLQFLFEYFSETQRNKGNFPGRFSGRQFSNSRSEMNVSTLELGDSALYLCASSLAGTGELFFGEGSRLTVL.

This rearrangement joins TRBV19 to TRBJ1-2; TRBD1 aligns across 9 bases. CDR1 is LNHDA and CDR2 is SQIVND in the germline V gene (reference sequence). V trimming: 5 bases; J trimming: 4 bases; junction bases outside the gene matches: 5. The CDR3 totals 14 residues. CDR3 amino acids: CASSPGQGSYGYTF. The CDR3 region has the DNA TGTGCCAGTAGTCCGGGACAGGGAAGCTATGGCTACACCTTC.

V and J are TRBV6-6 and TRBJ2-7, with D maybe TRBD1 (6 bases). CDR3 length: 15 residues. V lost 2 bases and J lost 4, with 15 bases in between. Germline CDR1 reads MNHNY; CDR2 reads SVGAGI (reference sequence). In DNA form, the CDR3 reads TGTGCCAGCAGTTACATGGCGACAGGACCGTACGAGCAGTACTTC. Translation gives CASSYMATGPYEQYF.

CDR3 residues: CASRETGGQSNQPQHF. Here the CDR3 DNA reads TGCGCCAGCAGGGAAACAGGGGGTCAAAGCAATCAGCCCCAGCATTTT. The rearrangement uses TRBV4-1 and TRBJ1-5, with TRBD1 matching 8 bases. Unmatched junction bases numbered 8, after V lost 6 bases and J lost 1 base. The germline CDR1 and CDR2 sequences are MGHRA and YSYEKL. The CDR3 is made up of 16 amino acids.

The rearrangement joins TRBV7-3 to TRBJ2-1; D is unclear. Germline CDR1 and CDR2: SGHTA and FQGTGA. V was pared by 5 bases and J by 9 bases, with 14 bases between. The CDR3 sequence is 13 residues long. CDR3 DNA: TGTGCCAGCAGCCCTGTCAGTAAGGGTGAGCAGTTCTTC. As protein: CASSPVSKGEQFF.

This chain links TRBV7-8 with TRBJ2-7, with a possible D match to TRBD2 (7 bases). This CDR3 has 14 residues. Germline CDR1 is SGHVS and CDR2 is FQNEAQ. The V gene lost 3 bases and the J gene lost 6 bases, with 15 bases spanning the gap. The CDR3: CASSLGGGSSEQYF. The CDR3 bases are TGTGCCAGCAGCTTGGGGGGCGGGAGTAGCGAGCAGTACTTC.

The gene calls are TRBV18 and TRBJ2-3; no reliable D call. Trimming left V 1 base short and J 2 bases short, with 4 bases between. The germline gives CDR1 KGHSH, CDR2 LQKENI. The CDR3 covers 13 residues. The CDR3, as DNA: TGTGCCAGCTCACCACTACACACAGATACGCAGTATTTT. Translating it yields CASSPLHTDTQYF. The variable domain in full, completed from reference TRBV18 and TRBJ2-3, reads NAGVMQNPRHLVRRRGQEARLRCSPMKGHSHVYWYRQLPEEGLKFMVYLQKENIIDESGMPKERFSAEFPKEGPSILRIQQVVRGDSAAYFCASSPLHTDTQYFGPGTRLTVL.

The J gene is TRBJ1-2, the V gene TRBV7-9; maybe TRBD1 (5 bases). The CDR3 contains 15 residues. V dropped 3 bases and J dropped 2 bases, with 13 bases sitting between them. CDR1 is SEHNR, CDR2 FQNEAQ, per germline (reference sequence). This chain's CDR3 is CASSFLLDKNYGYTF. DNA for the CDR3: TGTGCCAGCAGCTTTCTTTTGGACAAGAACTATGGCTACACCTTC.

The gene calls are TRBV27 and TRBJ2-2; the D gene could be TRBD1 or TRBD2 (6 bases each). The CDR3 sequence is 15 residues long. V lost 1 base and J 9 bases, leaving 15 bases between the germline ends. Looked up from germline, CDR1 is MNHEY and CDR2 is SMNVEV (reference sequence). This CDR3 is CASSLLLQGGRELFF. The CDR3 DNA sequence: TGTGCCAGCAGTTTATTATTACAGGGAGGCCGGGAGCTGTTTTTT.

This chain links TRBV7-9 with TRBJ2-1, with TRBD2 matching 8 bases. CDR1 SEHNR and CDR2 FQNEAQ come from the germline V gene (reference sequence). With V trimmed by 0 bases and J by 3 bases, 4 bases remained unmatched. The length of the CDR3 is 16 residues. The CDR3: CASSLAGSGDYNEQFF. The CDR3 DNA follows: TGTGCCAGCAGCTTAGCGGGTAGCGGGGACTACAATGAGCAGTTCTTC.

The genes are TRBV11-2 and TRBJ2-2, with D perhaps TRBD1 or TRBD2 (5 bases each). This CDR3 is built from 14 residues. The V end was cut by 4 bases, the J end by 12 bases, with 18 bases between. The germline CDR1 and CDR2 sequences are SGHAT and FQNNGV. CDR3 amino acids: CASSSPPPGRKLFF. The CDR3 DNA sequence: TGTGCCAGCAGCTCACCACCTCCGGGACGGAAGCTGTTTTTT.

The DNA of the CDR3 is TGTGCCATCAGTGATGGGGCAGGGGCAGAGAAACTGTTTTTT. Protein sequence: CAISDGAGAEKLFF. This chain connects TRBV10-3 to TRBJ1-4; perhaps TRBD1 as D (6 bases). The germline V and J ends were trimmed by 3 bases and 11 bases, with 16 bases remaining between them. CDR1 ENHRY and CDR2 SYGVKD come from the germline V gene. This CDR3 is 14 amino acids long.

The sample holds one count of this clone. The chain carries TRBV6-1 and TRBJ1-5, with a tentative D call TRBD1 (6 bases). V lost 6 bases, J lost 7 bases, and 16 bases lay in between. CDR1 and CDR2 (germline): MNHNS, SASEGT. The CDR3 loop spans 14 amino acids. The CDR3 nucleotides are TGTGCCAGCAGCACAGGGTTCATGGAACAGCCCCAGCATTTT. Translated, it gives CASSTGFMEQPQHF.

The rearrangement joins TRBV27 to TRBJ2-1, with D unresolved. The CDR3 length is 12 residues. V was trimmed by 0 bases and J by 6 bases, leaving 3 bases between them. Germline assignment: CDR1 MNHEY and CDR2 SMNVEV (reference sequence). CDR3 in amino acids: CASSLSANEQFF. The CDR3 region has the DNA TGTGCCAGCAGTTTATCAGCCAATGAGCAGTTCTTC.

The chain carries TRBV9 and TRBJ2-1, with TRBD2 matching 7 bases. Germline V gene data show CDR1 as SGDLS and CDR2 as YYNGEE. The CDR3 length is 18 residues. V lost 2 bases and J lost 0; bases outside the gene matches: 11. CDR3 residues: CASSVPRGGGSSYNEQFF. The CDR3 nucleotides are TGTGCCAGCAGCGTTCCCCGTGGGGGAGGGAGCTCCTACAATGAGCAGTTCTTC.

CDR3 sequence: CASSVYGNYGYTF. The CDR3 DNA is TGTGCCAGCAGTGTGTACGGTAACTATGGCTACACCTTC. The V and J genes are TRBV2 and TRBJ1-2, with D uncertain. This CDR3 spans 13 amino acids. V was pared by 4 bases and J by 1 base, with 7 bases between. Germline V CDR1 and CDR2: SNHLY, FYNNEI.

This sequence joins TRBV4-3 and TRBJ1-5; D is uncertain. Looked up from germline, CDR1 is LGHNA and CDR2 is YSLEER. Trimming removed 0 bases at V and 5 bases at J, with 11 bases between. The CDR3 loop spans 15 amino acids. Here the CDR3 reads CASSQDLRGHQPQHF. The DNA of the CDR3 is TGCGCCAGCAGCCAAGATTTGAGAGGCCATCAGCCCCAGCATTTT.

The chain carries TRBV6-6 and TRBJ1-5; D is ambiguous. Germline values: CDR1 MNHNY, CDR2 SVGAGI (reference sequence). The V gene lost 6 bases and the J gene lost 7 bases, with 13 bases spanning the gap. The CDR3 has 13 amino acids. The CDR3 DNA reads TGTGCCAGCAGCTCGCTCCAGGAACAGCCCCAGCATTTT. Translated, it gives CASSSLQEQPQHF.

The genes are TRBV6-4 and TRBJ2-1; possible D gene TRBD2, 6 bases. The germline CDR1 and CDR2 sequences are MRHNA and SNTAGT. CDR3 length: 15 residues. The ends were cut back, 2 bases at V and 8 bases at J, with 16 bases in the middle. The CDR3 DNA reads TGTGCCAGCAGTGACACGGTCGGGAGTGCCGATGAGCAGTTCTTC. Its translation is CASSDTVGSADEQFF.

The chain uses TRBV19 and TRBJ2-7; 7 bases align to TRBD1. Germline V CDR1 and CDR2: LNHDA, SQIVND (reference sequence). This CDR3 is 12 amino acids long. Trimming took 8 bases from V and 5 from J; bases not matched to a gene: 6. The CDR3 sequence: CASGGQENEQYF. CDR3 coding DNA: TGTGCCAGTGGCGGACAGGAGAACGAGCAGTACTTC.